Presented here are 6 T cell receptor beta chains from one specimen sequenced in a study of TIL therapy for anti-PD-1-resistant metastatic lung cancer. The libraries were made with immunoSEQ v3. Measured with immunoSEQ multiplex PCR; TCRdb has only the in-frame clones, and not every one. The sample carries under 70,000 clones, more than 60% recorded once. Stated time point: pre-treatment sample, taken before nivolumab and TIL therapy. Sequenced material: blood, taken at baseline. Receptors originate from a person aged 30 to 80 with non-small cell lung cancer.

The chain has TRBV5-6 and TRBJ1-1; TRBD1 matches 9 bases. The germline CDR1 and CDR2 sequences are SGHDT and YYEEEE. CDR3 length: 15 residues. Germline trimming cut 3 bases from V and 1 base from J; bases unmatched to any gene: 4. As DNA, the CDR3 is TGTGCCAGCAGCTGGGAGGACAGGGGGAACACTGAAGCTTTCTTT. This translates into CASSWEDRGNTEAFF.

This chain links TRBV18 with TRBJ1-3; no clear D. With 3 bases removed from V and 0 bases from J, the gap between germline ends came to 15 bases. The germline V gene encodes CDR1 KGHSH and CDR2 LQKENI. The CDR3 covers 17 residues. The CDR3 DNA follows: TGTGCCAGCTCACCTATTCTCGAGCAGTCCTCTGGAAACACCATATATTTT. Amino acids: CASSPILEQSSGNTIYF.

V is TRBV11-1 and J is TRBJ2-1, with 7 nucleotides matching TRBD2. This CDR3 has 15 amino acids. The trim removed 4 bases at V and 4 bases at J, leaving 7 bases unmatched. Germline values: CDR1 SGHAT, CDR2 FQDESV (reference sequence). The CDR3 DNA is TGTGCCAGCAGCTCTGGGGGGGAACCTTACAATGAGCAGTTCTTC. Translated: CASSSGGEPYNEQFF.

The chain uses TRBV13 and TRBJ1-6; TRBD1 is a possible D gene (5 bases). The CDR3 is made up of 19 amino acids. Trimming took off 0 bases at V and 0 bases at J, with 15 bases between the two ends. The germline V gene has CDR1 PRHDT and CDR2 FYEKMQ (reference sequence). The CDR3 protein is CASSLGQGSPSSYNSPLHF. CDR3 nucleotides: TGTGCCAGCAGCTTAGGCCAGGGTTCCCCTAGCTCCTATAATTCACCCCTCCACTTT.

V gene TRBV19 combines with J gene TRBJ2-3; D is uncertain. This CDR3 contains 13 residues. V lost 3 bases and J 1 base, leaving 5 bases between the germline ends. Germline V gene sequence: CDR1 LNHDA, CDR2 SQIVND (reference sequence). CDR3 in amino acids: CASSITGTDTQYF. CDR3 bases: TGTGCCAGTAGTATCACTGGCACAGATACGCAGTATTTT.

V gene TRBV4-3 combines with J gene TRBJ2-5; D possibly uses TRBD1 or TRBD2 (5 bases each). V was trimmed by 3 bases and J by 4 bases, leaving 12 bases between them. The CDR3 is 14 residues long. Germline V gene lookup returns CDR1 LGHNA and CDR2 YSLEER. The DNA for the CDR3 is TGCGCCAGCAGCCATTGGGGGTCTTCAGAGACCCAGTACTTC. Residues: CASSHWGSSETQYF.